The 10 T cell receptor beta chains below were found in one sample sequenced in a study of cytomegalovirus exposure and HLA in healthy donors. Some clones are missing from TCRdb's copy, which holds only in-frame ones; the method was immunoSEQ multiplex PCR. This sample yields some 240,000 clones, of which around nine tenths are seen a single time; 1.5% to 2.5% belongs to the top ten. Sequenced material: PBMCs. These receptors all stem from a woman aged 18-35 years in good health and CMV-seropositive.

This clone was observed a few times. The J gene is TRBJ1-5, the V gene TRBV21-1; the table names TRBD1, a call not compared with the DNA. TRBV21-1 is a pseudogene. The CDR3 totals 15 residues. The chain's CDR3 is CAHARGDSYYQPQHF. CDR3 bases: TGTGCCCACGCCAGGGGGGACAGCTACTATCAGCCCCAGCATTTT.

The J gene is TRBJ2-7, the V gene TRBV19, with 9 nucleotides matching TRBD1. This CDR3 is built from 14 residues. Germline V gives CDR1 LNHDA, CDR2 SQIVND (reference sequence). Trimming removed 4 bases from V and 8 bases from J; junction bases left unmatched: 9. The CDR3 reads CASSNSRDREQQYF. CDR3 in DNA: TGTGCCAGTAGTAATTCTAGGGACAGGGAGCAGCAGTACTTC. The variable domain in full, completed from reference TRBV19 and TRBJ2-7, reads DGGITQSPKYLFRKEGQNVTLSCEQNLNHDAMYWYRQDPGQGLRLIYYSQIVNDFQKGDIAEGYSVSREKKESFPLTVTSAQKNPTAFYLCASSNSRDREQQYFGPGTRLTVT.

The rearrangement joins TRBV7-3 to TRBJ2-3; D is ambiguous. V gave up 2 bases and J gave up 3 bases, with 15 bases separating them. Per the germline V gene, CDR1 is SGHTA and CDR2 is FQGTGA. CDR3 size: 16 residues. CDR3 bases: TGTGCCAGCAGCTTACGACGTAACGGGTTGACAGATACGCAGTATTTT. Its protein is CASSLRRNGLTDTQYF.

V is TRBV7-9 and J is TRBJ1-5; D call uncertain. This CDR3 contains 13 residues. Trimming took 5 bases from V and 4 from J, leaving 9 bases between them. The V gene's germline CDR1 is SEHNR and CDR2 FQNEAQ (reference sequence). The chain's CDR3 is CASSLLQNQPQHF. CDR3 nucleotide sequence: TGTGCCAGCAGCCTCCTTCAGAATCAGCCCCAGCATTTT. Together with reference TRBV7-9 and TRBJ1-5, the CDR3 gives the full variable domain: DTGVSQNPRHKITKRGQNVTFRCDPISEHNRLYWYRQTLGQGPEFLTYFQNEAQLEKSRLLSDRFSAERPKGSFSTLEIQRTEQGDSAMYLCASSLLQNQPQHFGDGTRLSIL.

V usage is TRBV27 and J usage is TRBJ1-1, with 9 positions matching TRBD1. CDR3 size: 15 residues. V gave up 0 bases and J gave up 3 bases; unmatched junction bases: 2. Germline lookup yields CDR1 MNHEY and CDR2 SMNVEV (reference sequence). Here the CDR3 reads CASSLSTGGYTEAFF. CDR3 nucleotide sequence: TGTGCCAGCAGTTTATCAACAGGGGGCTACACTGAAGCTTTCTTT.

J is TRBJ1-2 and V is TRBV7-9; TRBD1 might be the D (5 bases). The V end was cut by 1 base, the J end by 4 bases, with 10 bases between. The germline V gene has CDR1 SEHNR and CDR2 FQNEAQ (reference sequence). There are 14 residues in the CDR3. CDR3 amino acids: CASSLVGDFYGYTF. The CDR3, as DNA: TGTGCCAGCAGCTTAGTAGGGGATTTCTATGGCTACACCTTC.

The rearrangement links TRBV9 to TRBJ2-5; 13 bases match TRBD2. Germline CDR1 SGDLS, CDR2 YYNGEE. The CDR3 length is 16 residues. V lost 4 bases to trimming and J lost 2 bases; unmatched junction nucleotides: 5. CDR3 DNA: TGTGCCAGCAGCCCTCGACTAGCGGGAGGACAAGAGACCCAGTACTTC. It encodes CASSPRLAGGQETQYF.

The V and J genes are TRBV30 and TRBJ2-3; TRBD2 agrees at 16 bases. V lost 2 bases and J lost 6; bases outside the gene matches: 14. Per germline, CDR1 GTSNPN and CDR2 SVGIG (reference sequence). The CDR3 consists of 19 residues. The chain's CDR3 is CAWSLPAPGLAGGGDTQYF. The CDR3 bases are TGTGCCTGGAGTCTCCCGGCCCCGGGACTAGCGGGAGGGGGGGATACGCAGTATTTT.

CDR3 residues: CASSPTQDTDTQYF. CDR3 bases: TGCGCCAGCAGCCCTACCCAAGACACAGATACGCAGTATTTT. The V call is TRBV5-1, the J call TRBJ2-3; D unclear. This CDR3 comprises 14 residues. Trimming removed 4 bases at V and 2 bases at J, with 11 bases between. Germline V lookup: CDR1 SGHRS, CDR2 YFSETQ. The whole variable domain, remainder taken from reference TRBV5-1 and TRBJ2-3, is KAGVTQTPRYLIKTRGQQVTLSCSPISGHRSVSWYQQTPGQGLQFLFEYFSETQRNKGNFPGRFSGRQFSNSRSEMNVSTLELGDSALYLCASSPTQDTDTQYFGPGTRLTVL.

The chain employs TRBV28 and TRBJ1-5; 10 bases line up with TRBD1. From germline, CDR1 is MDHEN and CDR2 SYDVKM. The CDR3 is made up of 16 amino acids. V lost 5 bases, J lost 8 bases, and 12 bases stayed unmatched. The CDR3: CASSPRGTGVLKPQHF. The CDR3 region has the DNA TGTGCCAGCAGTCCACGGGGGACAGGGGTCCTTAAGCCCCAGCATTTT.